Listed below are T cell receptor beta chains from one sample, sequenced in a study of blood T cell repertoires in COVID-19. Generated by immunoSEQ multiplex PCR, the TCRdb table keeps only in-frame clones and is missing some. In the table there are around 160,000 clones, 70% to 90% of which are singletons. Sequenced input: peripheral blood. These receptors were taken from a woman aged 40 to 49 with active or convalescent COVID-19. Both conserved end residues are trimmed from each CDR3.

J gene	V gene	CDR3 protein
TRBJ1-6	TRBV7-6	ASSTQPTGYNSPLH
TRBJ1-6	TRBV5-1	ASSEPGEYSPLH
TRBJ1-1	TRBV27	ASSLSGGLNTEAF
TRBJ2-5	TRBV7-9	ASRTAGGGGAQETQY
TRBJ2-7	TRBV7-9	ASSLGGVRALDEQY
TRBJ1-5	TRBV2	ARSTGDQPQH
TRBJ2-7	TRBV18	ASTDIPQQYEQY
TRBJ1-1	TRBV7-9	ASSSQGWANTEAF
TRBJ2-7	TRBV5-5	ASSLDYRGYGYEQY
TRBJ2-1	TRBV5-4	ASSIGLAGPEQF
TRBJ2-5	TRBV6-2/TRBV6-3	ASSYSIGTGHRETQY
TRBJ1-1	TRBV5-4	ASSPQGGVNTEAF
TRBJ1-1	TRBV7-2	ASSLRTSRNTEAF
TRBJ2-2	TRBV11-2	ASSSYRAVTGELF
TRBJ1-1	TRBV28	ASSLVWANTEAF
TRBJ1-4	TRBV27	ASRKTGSNEKLF
TRBJ2-3	TRBV19	ASRDRGPSDTQY
TRBJ2-6	TRBV28	ASSFRGAGANVLT
TRBJ2-3	TRBV5-4	ASSLDRDNTQY
TRBJ1-2	TRBV4-1	ASSPEGQNYGYT
TRBJ1-4	TRBV28	ASSLWGGINEKLF
TRBJ2-1	TRBV5-8	ASSVAGGRVEQF
TRBJ2-5	TRBV28	ASTLEGAQETQY
TRBJ2-1	TRBV19	ASSIVSGGAHEQF
TRBJ1-1	TRBV18	ASSHGGTGSVTEAF
TRBJ2-5	TRBV28	ASVASPKTQY
TRBJ2-4	TRBV2	ASSVPPDIAKNIQY